This TCR beta chain was documented in a study of blood T cell repertoires in COVID-19. Study overall: Collection of acute and convalescent COVID-19 samples took place in the United States, Italy and Spain.

The data were produced by immunoSEQ multiplex PCR, yet TCRdb's version contains in-frame clones alone and is incomplete. The sample includes around 97,000 clones, approximately 90% seen only once; the top ten take under 20%. Per germline, CDR1 SGDLS and CDR2 YYNGEE. CDR3 length equals 16 residues. V was cut by 0 bases and J by 8 bases, with 17 bases left in between. The TCR originated in a woman at least 80 years old in a cohort sampled during active COVID-19. The sample consisted of peripheral blood. The J gene is TRBJ1-4, the V gene TRBV9; no firm D call. The CDR3 protein is CASSVGSEGNSEKLFF. The CDR3 nucleotides are TGTGCCAGCAGCGTAGGATCAGAGGGCAATTCCGAAAAACTGTTTTTT. The full variable domain, rest sourced from reference TRBV9 and TRBJ1-4, is DSGVTQTPKHLITATGQRVTLRCSPRSGDLSVYWYQQSLDQGLQFLIQYYNGEERAKGNILERFSAQQFPDLHSELNLSSLELGDSALYFCASSVGSEGNSEKLFFGSGTQLSVL.